This TCR beta chain was captured in a study of T cell repertoires in cytomegalovirus infection. Study results and limitations: The study found HLA-C-restricted CMV-specific TCR beta clonotypes dominating the ex vivo response.

Trimming took 7 bases from V and 7 from J; bases not matched to a gene: 8. CDR3 length: 14 residues. Germline CDR1 MDHEN, CDR2 SYDVKM. TCRdb analysed the reads with MiXCR anew, one entry per CDR3 protein. The repertoire consists of a few hundred thousand distinct CDR3 sequences, with roughly 13% occurring once and the leading ten covering 7.5% to 10%. In regard to this clonotype: What it binds is not known.

The chain couples TRBV28 to TRBJ2-1, with 9 bases lining up with TRBD1. This receptor was identified in a human donor in good health (CMV status not recorded). Some clones in this sample may be carry-over from other donors' samples. The sequencing sample was made of PBMCs. The CDR3 here is CASMTGGRTNEQFF. DNA for the CDR3: TGTGCCAGCATGACAGGGGGGAGAACAAATGAGCAGTTCTTC.